This T cell receptor (beta chain) emerged from a study of shared clonotypes between healthy human individuals. Looking at the study overall: Plates per donor: three CD4 naive, three CD4 memory, two CD8 naive, one CD8 memory. Overall study findings and caveats: Memory subsets generally showed lower estimated richness than naive subsets. The sole specimen, blood, was sampled, and tissue repertoires likely differ. In contrast to clonotypes shared by all four donors, non-shared clonotypes had lower generation probabilities.

Remarks on this clone: What it recognizes is unknown.

V dropped 6 bases and J dropped 2 bases, with 16 bases sitting between them. The CDR3 sequence is 14 residues long. Per the germline V gene, CDR1 is GTSNPN and CDR2 is SVGIG (reference sequence). Method: immunoSEQ multiplex PCR; TCRdb's copy keeps in-frame clones and lacks some. The sample yields nearly 1,000,000 clones, about 80% seen once. This clonotype was obtained from a man between 18 and 35 years old in good health. This chain joins TRBV30 and TRBJ1-1; TRBD1 might be the D (5 bases). Specimen: memory CD4+ T cells sorted from blood. Indicated subset: CD45RA-negative fraction. The CDR3 sequence is CACAIRDLNTEAFF. The DNA for the CDR3 is TGTGCCTGTGCGATCCGGGACCTTAACACTGAAGCTTTCTTT.